The source of this TCR beta chain is a study of T cells in Graves' hyperthyroidism and ophthalmopathy. General study points: In the analysis, a 13 V-J model separated ophthalmopathy from stable hyperthyroidism. Before onset, by a median of approximately 6.8 months, the model predicted ophthalmopathy.

V dropped 5 bases and J dropped 4 bases, with 11 bases sitting between them. The CDR3 consists of 13 residues. Germline CDR1 reads MDHEN; CDR2 reads SYDVKM. This clonotype was picked up many times. Its antigen is undetermined. TCR beta CDR3 regions were amplified from RNA transcripts. The HTBI set primed first-round TCR CDR3 RT-PCR. TCRdb used MiXCR to reprocess the multiplex PCR reads, holding one entry per CDR3 protein. Of under 250,000 distinct CDR3 sequences in the sample, approximately 25% were seen once. Exclusions: uncontrolled infection, other autoimmune disease, pregnancy, lactation. This rearrangement joins TRBV28 to TRBJ1-1; D gene unclear. The source of this sequence is a woman in her thirties or forties with Graves' ophthalmopathy. Sequenced: blood. DNA of the CDR3: TGTGCCAGCAGTCCCGGGGTAAGCACTGAAGCTTTCTTT. Translating gives CASSPGVSTEAFF.